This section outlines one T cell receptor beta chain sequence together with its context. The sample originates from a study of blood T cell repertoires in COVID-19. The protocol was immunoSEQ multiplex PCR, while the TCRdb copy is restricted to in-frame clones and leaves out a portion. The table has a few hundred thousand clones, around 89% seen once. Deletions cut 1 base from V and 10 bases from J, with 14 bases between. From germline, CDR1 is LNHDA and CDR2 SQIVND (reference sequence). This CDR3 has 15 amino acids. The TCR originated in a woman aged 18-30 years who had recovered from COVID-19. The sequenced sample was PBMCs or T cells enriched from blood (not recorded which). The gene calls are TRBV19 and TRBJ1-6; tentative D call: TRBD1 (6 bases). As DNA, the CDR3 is TGTGCCAGTAGTATAGGGGAAGGGGGTAGGTCACCCCTCCACTTT. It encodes CASSIGEGGRSPLHF.